This TCR beta chain was sequenced during a study of shared clonotypes between healthy human individuals (dated by TCRdb to 2020 to 2021). For the study in its entirety: A few men and a couple of women, aged 18 to 49 years, made up the cohort. Per donor, three plates each were used for CD4 naive and CD4 memory, two for CD8 naive, and one for CD8 memory. To estimate repertoire size and how much clonotypes are shared between individuals, the study performed deep sequencing of blood TCR repertoires from about 5 healthy adults. Libraries were prepared and TCR repertoires were sequenced by different laboratories using diverse techniques, in order to increase sequencing depth and limit assay-specific biases. Between about 0.85 and 8.9 billion PBMCs per donor were obtained by leukapheresis.

With respect to this clone: It lacks a known antigen. Per-base quality was not reported, and no clone a single base away is much larger than it. This specimen includes other DNA sequences encoding the same CDR3.

CDR1 and CDR2 are drawn from the germline V gene: MGHRA, YSYEKL. CDR3 length: 15 amino acids, cysteine to phenylalanine. Solely the CDR3 DNA is kept, with 45 bases framed from the first base. Deletion took 3 bases off V and 2 bases off J, with a span of 11 bases between the germline ends. Findings and caveats that apply to the study as a whole: Sampling was restricted to blood, and TCR repertoires in tissue are likely to differ from TCR repertoires in blood. Naive subsets generally had larger estimated clonotype richness than memory subsets. Pairwise subsampling led to the expectation that sequencing depth would affect the degree of clonotype sharing among donors. Incomplete sequencing was indicated by rarefaction of sorted-subset datasets, despite the large sequencing depth. Approximately 4.8% of naive CD4, around 4% of naive CD8, approximately 2% of memory CD4, and about 0.4% of memory CD8 clonotypes were shared across several donors. Because the study included a small number of donors, the genetic and exposure-history diversity represented was limited. Clonotypes shared by all four sorted-subset donors showed higher generation probabilities than non-shared clonotypes.

Healthy HIV-negative adults with no recently reported acute infections or vaccinations were included as donors. Every donor was a Caucasian adult residing in Nashville, Tennessee, USA. CD4+ T cells were enriched by magnetic negative selection, after which naive cells were positively selected on CD45RA and the negative fraction was taken as the memory subset. After blood collection by leukapheresis, PBMCs were isolated using Ficoll-Histopaque density gradient centrifugation and then cryopreserved in the vapor phase of liquid nitrogen. Analytical flow cytometry was used to check the purity and quantity of every magnetically sorted T cell population. Genomic DNA was isolated from every sorted fraction and measured by UV absorbance on a Nanodrop 2000c. TCR CDR3 regions were amplified from genomic DNA by multiplex PCR using the deep immunoSEQ assay. Extracted genomic DNA from each cell subset was distributed evenly across all wells of several immunoSEQ 96-well plates, and each plate was treated as a replicate. Each replicate PCR for sorted subsets received around 0.2 ug genomic DNA, equal to roughly 30,000 T cell genomes. Purified libraries were quantified with a Qubit 3.0 fluorometer, sized on a Bioanalyzer 2100, and re-quantified with the KAPA Library Quantification kit. Every immunoSEQ 96-well plate was sequenced on a dedicated single-read 150-cycle Illumina NextSeq 550 flow cell. Regarding the original processing steps: Because the immunoSEQ output held only junctional sequences and lacked quality scores, the filtering could not match the filtering applied to full-length reads. Sequences were annotated with PyIR, a Python wrapper for IgBLAST v1.9, using IMGT germline references to assign V/J genes and CDR3. Reads with weak V/J assignments (E-value above 1e-6), missing CDR3, stop codons, out-of-frame junctions, or ambiguous translated residues were removed. V3J clonotypes were defined as sequences sharing the same inferred V gene, J gene, and CDR3 amino acid sequence. Percentage overlap between repertoires was computed as shared unique clonotypes divided by the size of the smaller repertoire. RTK rarefaction, the Chao1 estimator, and Recon v2.1 estimates of unobserved clonotypes were used to assess repertoire richness. Generation probabilities for all TCRbeta clonotypes obtained by the gDNA method from a handful of donors were computed using OLGA. TCRdb obtained this table from immuneACCESS and retained in-frame rearrangements with V and J assigned. These tables miss some clones; where compared with another copy, unresolved V genes account for less than half of the shortfall, and the remainder is unexplained. The D gene and trimming were derived from the DNA, and the V and J assignments and clone size from that table. Recorded for this sample are roughly 2.4 million clones; roughly 95% of them occurred a single time. Approximately 0.13% of the sample is held by the ten biggest clonotypes.

The sample taken for sequencing was naive CD4+ T cells sorted from blood. The cell subset or site label of this sample denotes: CD45RA+ positively selected. The rearranged segments are TRBV4-1 and TRBJ1-3; the D gene is perhaps TRBD1, from 5 matching bases. The TCR sequence derives from a man aged 18-30 years in good health. The bases are TGCGCCAGCAGCCAGGGAAGGGGTACTGGAAACACCATATATTTT. Its protein is CASSQGRGTGNTIYF.